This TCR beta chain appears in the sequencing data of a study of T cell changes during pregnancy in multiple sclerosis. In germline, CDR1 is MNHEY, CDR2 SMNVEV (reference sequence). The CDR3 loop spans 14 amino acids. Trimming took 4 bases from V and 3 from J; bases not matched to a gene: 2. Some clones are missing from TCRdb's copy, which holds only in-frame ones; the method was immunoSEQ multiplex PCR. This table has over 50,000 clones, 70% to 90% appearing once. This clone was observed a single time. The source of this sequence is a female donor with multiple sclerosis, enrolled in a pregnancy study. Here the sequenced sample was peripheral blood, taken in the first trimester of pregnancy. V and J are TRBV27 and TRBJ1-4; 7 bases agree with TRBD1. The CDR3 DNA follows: TGTGCCAGCAGTTGGGGGACAGCTAATGAAAAACTGTTTTTT. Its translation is CASSWGTANEKLFF.